What follows are 27 T cell receptor beta chains derived from one specimen sequenced in a study of blood T cell repertoires in COVID-19. Sequencing used immunoSEQ multiplex PCR; TCRdb keeps in-frame clones, though not all of them. The table has under 500,000 clones, roughly 87% seen once. Sequencing was performed on PBMCs or T cells enriched from blood (not recorded which). The receptors come from a woman aged 18-30 years with acute COVID-19.

This chain uses TRBV5-8 with TRBJ2-3; D may be TRBD2 (6 bases). V lost 4 bases and J lost 5, with 23 bases in between. Per germline, CDR1 SGHTS and CDR2 YDEGEE. The CDR3 is made up of 17 amino acids. The CDR3 DNA reads as TGTGCCAGCAGCCAATACCCTGGGGGGAAAGTTGGAGATACGCAGTATTTT. This translates into CASSQYPGGKVGDTQYF.

This chain connects TRBV7-9 to TRBJ2-7; D is perhaps TRBD2 (6 bases). This CDR3 spans 13 amino acids. V was shortened by 3 bases and J by 9 bases, with 15 bases between the two germline ends. Germline CDR1 reads SEHNR; CDR2 reads FQNEAQ (reference sequence). The CDR3 nucleotides are TGTGCCAGCAGCTTGGGTGGAGGGGACTGGCAGTACTTC. Translating gives CASSLGGGDWQYF. Drawing the rest from reference TRBV7-9 and TRBJ2-7, the complete variable domain is DTGVSQNPRHKITKRGQNVTFRCDPISEHNRLYWYRQTLGQGPEFLTYFQNEAQLEKSRLLSDRFSAERPKGSFSTLEIQRTEQGDSAMYLCASSLGGGDWQYFGPGTRLTVT.

The chain uses TRBV12-3 or TRBV12-4 and TRBJ2-7; tentative D call: TRBD1 (5 bases). The CDR3 length is 13 residues. The V gene lost 1 base and the J gene lost 6 bases, with 10 bases spanning the gap. CDR3 DNA sequence: TGTGCCAGCAGTTTAGGCGGCCAGGGCGAGCAGTACTTC. Its translation is CASSLGGQGEQYF.

The chain uses TRBV28 and TRBJ1-5, with 7 bases identical to TRBD1. J was trimmed by 2 bases and V by 10 bases; bases with no gene match: 8. Germline CDR1 and CDR2: MDHEN and SYDVKM. There are 14 residues in the CDR3. CDR3 region: CAIIRQGGNQPQHF. In nucleotides, the CDR3 is TGTGCCATTATCAGACAGGGAGGCAATCAGCCCCAGCATTTT.

V usage is TRBV29-1 and J usage is TRBJ1-2; no reliable D call. The CDR3 is 13 residues long. Germline CDR1 is SQVTM and CDR2 is ANQGSEA. V was clipped by 3 bases and J by 4 bases, with 12 bases between them. The CDR3 here is CSVERLGGYGYTF. CDR3 DNA sequence: TGCAGCGTTGAGCGGCTAGGAGGCTATGGCTACACCTTC. The whole variable domain, filled in from reference TRBV29-1 and TRBJ1-2, reads SAVISQKPSRDICQRGTSLTIQCQVDSQVTMMFWYRQQPGQSLTLIATANQGSEATYESGFVIDKFPISRPNLTFSTLTVSNMSPEDSSIYLCSVERLGGYGYTFGSGTRLTVV.

This chain joins TRBV7-2 and TRBJ2-7, with 8 bases matching TRBD2. The germline CDR1 and CDR2 sequences are SGHTA and FQGNSA. V gave up 0 bases and J gave up 3 bases; unmatched junction bases: 7. The CDR3 is 16 residues long. CDR3 residues: CASSLALAGGVYEQYF. The CDR3 DNA sequence: TGTGCCAGCAGCTTAGCCCTAGCGGGCGGGGTCTACGAGCAGTACTTC.

This chain joins TRBV25-1 and TRBJ1-5; possible D gene TRBD1, 6 bases. Germline lookup yields CDR1 MGHDK and CDR2 SYGVNS. The CDR3 covers 15 residues. V gave up 1 base and J gave up 2 bases, with 9 bases separating them. The CDR3 loop is CASSESAGGNQPQHF. CDR3 bases: TGTGCCAGCAGTGAATCGGCAGGGGGCAATCAGCCCCAGCATTTT.

In this sample, this clone turned up once. The chain recombines TRBV7-8 with TRBJ2-1; the D is unclear. This CDR3 contains 14 residues. The V end was cut by 2 bases, the J end by 5 bases, with 10 bases between. Germline CDR1 is SGHVS and CDR2 is FQNEAQ. DNA for the CDR3: TGTGCCAGCAGCTTATCTGTGACAAACAATGAGCAGTTCTTC. Residues: CASSLSVTNNEQFF. The whole variable domain, filled in from reference TRBV7-8 and TRBJ2-1, reads GAGVSQSPRYKVAKRGQDVALRCDPISGHVSLFWYQQALGQGPEFLTYFQNEAQLDKSGLPSDRFFAERPEGSVSTLKIQRTQQEDSAVYLCASSLSVTNNEQFFGPGTRLTVL.

The rearrangement joins TRBV5-1 to TRBJ1-2; a possible D gene is TRBD1 (6 bases). The CDR3 has 13 residues. Germline V gives CDR1 SGHRS, CDR2 YFSETQ. V lost 5 bases and J 3 bases, leaving 11 bases between the germline ends. The CDR3 DNA follows: TGCGCCAGCAGGTCGTACAGGGACTATGGCTACACCTTC. Its protein product is CASRSYRDYGYTF.

The chain uses TRBV11-2 and TRBJ2-1; D is perhaps TRBD1 (6 bases). The CDR3 spans 12 residues. Germline V gene sequence: CDR1 SGHAT, CDR2 FQNNGV. Deletions cut 10 bases from V and 6 bases from J, with 13 bases between. This CDR3 is CATTGPVNEQFF. CDR3 sequence (DNA): TGTGCCACTACAGGGCCTGTCAATGAGCAGTTCTTC.

This clone appeared once. The chain links TRBV6-5 to TRBJ1-5, with a possible D match to TRBD1 (5 bases). Germline-derived CDR1 and CDR2 are MNHEY and SVGAGI. The CDR3 has 13 residues. The V and J ends lost 7 bases and 5 bases respectively, with 12 bases between them. The chain's CDR3 is CASNQVGDQPQHF. The CDR3 DNA is TGTGCCAGCAACCAAGTAGGGGATCAGCCCCAGCATTTT.

The chain links TRBV9 to TRBJ2-2; D perhaps matches TRBD1 (6 bases). Looked up from germline, CDR1 is SGDLS and CDR2 is YYNGEE. V was cut by 4 bases and J by 1 base, with 11 bases left in between. The CDR3 covers 15 residues. The CDR3: CASSPLGGNTGELFF. In DNA form, the CDR3 reads TGTGCCAGCAGCCCGCTAGGGGGGAACACCGGGGAGCTGTTTTTT.

In its sample, this clone was seen once. This chain uses TRBV5-1 with TRBJ2-7, with 10 bases fitting TRBD2. Germline loops: CDR1 SGHRS, CDR2 YFSETQ. CDR3 length: 15 amino acids. Unmatched junction bases numbered 5, after V lost 5 bases and J lost 0 bases. In DNA, the CDR3 is TGCGCCAGCAGTTCAGGACTAGCGGTCTCCTACGAGCAGTACTTC. Translating gives CASSSGLAVSYEQYF.

The chain uses TRBV29-1 and TRBJ2-1; 8 bases map to TRBD2. The CDR3 length is 13 residues. J lost 4 bases, V lost 7 bases, and 6 bases had no gene match. The germline V gene has CDR1 SQVTM and CDR2 ANQGSEA. CDR3 nucleotide sequence: TGCAGCGCGTCGGCTAGCGGGTACAATGAGCAGTTCTTC. Translating gives CSASASGYNEQFF.

This chain uses TRBV5-6 with TRBJ1-4, with 8 bases identical to TRBD1. There are 13 residues in the CDR3. Germline V gene lookup returns CDR1 SGHDT and CDR2 YYEEEE. After removal of 7 bases from V and 3 bases from J, the junction contained 2 bases not matched to a gene. This CDR3 is CASRQGPNEKLFF. The CDR3 coding sequence is TGTGCCAGCCGACAGGGGCCTAATGAAAAACTGTTTTTT.

The V and J genes are TRBV18 and TRBJ2-3, with D perhaps TRBD2 (5 bases). V lost 3 bases, J lost 7 bases, and 14 bases lay in between. This CDR3 has 14 amino acids. Germline CDR1 KGHSH, CDR2 LQKENI. CDR3 amino acids: CASSPPPGKNTQYF. For the CDR3, the DNA is TGTGCCAGCTCACCGCCTCCGGGGAAGAATACGCAGTATTTT.

The chain has TRBV4-1 and TRBJ1-5; 7 positions match TRBD1. J gave up 4 bases and V 3 bases, and 12 bases lay outside the gene matches. The CDR3 has 17 residues. CDR1 MGHRA and CDR2 YSYEKL come from the germline V gene. The CDR3 DNA is TGCGCCAGCAGCCAGACTCCCGGACAGGTTGGAAATCAGCCCCAGCATTTT. It yields the protein CASSQTPGQVGNQPQHF.

The chain links TRBV19 to TRBJ1-1; D may be TRBD1 (5 bases). Germline CDR1 LNHDA, CDR2 SQIVND (reference sequence). Trimming shortened V by 2 bases and J by 5 bases, and 12 bases separated the two germline ends. The CDR3 loop spans 14 amino acids. CDR3: CASSILAGDTEAFF. For the CDR3, the DNA is TGTGCCAGTAGTATACTAGCGGGGGATACTGAAGCTTTCTTT.

The chain employs TRBV18 and TRBJ1-2, with 10 bases lining up with TRBD1. The CDR3 length is 15 residues. The ends lost 2 bases at V and 6 bases at J; junction bases unmatched: 6. CDR1 is KGHSH, CDR2 LQKENI, per germline. The CDR3 reads CASSPRSGTGDGYTF. CDR3 coding DNA: TGTGCCAGCTCACCAAGGTCCGGGACAGGGGATGGCTACACCTTC.

The V and J genes are TRBV6-5 and TRBJ2-1, with D unclear. Trimming took off 8 bases at V and 2 bases at J, with 13 bases between the two ends. The germline gives CDR1 MNHEY, CDR2 SVGAGI. The CDR3 spans 14 residues. This CDR3 is CASEGGRTYNEQFF. CDR3 sequence (DNA): TGTGCCAGCGAAGGTGGCAGGACCTACAATGAGCAGTTCTTC.

This CDR3 reads CATVIPGQGTPEAFF. Written as DNA, the CDR3 is TGTGCCACCGTGATTCCGGGACAGGGAACCCCTGAAGCTTTCTTT. The J gene is TRBJ1-1, the V gene TRBV2; 9 bases align to TRBD1. The germline CDR1 and CDR2 sequences are SNHLY and FYNNEI. V gave up 10 bases and J gave up 6 bases; unmatched junction bases: 15. The CDR3 has 15 amino acids.

V gene TRBV6-2 or TRBV6-3 combines with J gene TRBJ2-7, with D perhaps TRBD2 (6 bases). Per the germline V gene, CDR1 is MNHEY and CDR2 is SVGEGT. V was shortened by 0 bases and J by 6 bases, with 21 bases between the two germline ends. CDR3 length: 17 residues. For the CDR3, the DNA is TGTGCCAGCAGTTACTCGACGGGAGTTGTACAACTCGGCGAGCAGTACTTC. Protein: CASSYSTGVVQLGEQYF.

The V call is TRBV7-2, the J call TRBJ2-7, with 8 bases that match TRBD1. Trimming cost V 6 bases and J 3 bases; bases outside gene matches: 7. The CDR3 length is 14 residues. Germline-derived CDR1 and CDR2 are SGHTA and FQGNSA. CDR3 DNA: TGTGCCAGCAGTACCGGGACAGGATACTACGAGCAGTACTTC. Its translation: CASSTGTGYYEQYF.

The chain carries TRBV6-1 and TRBJ1-1; the D is unclear. CDR3 size: 13 residues. V dropped 3 bases and J dropped 4 bases, with 9 bases sitting between them. Germline V gene lookup returns CDR1 MNHNS and CDR2 SASEGT. Here the CDR3 reads CASSDSTGTEAFF. The CDR3 DNA follows: TGTGCCAGCAGTGATTCCACCGGCACTGAAGCTTTCTTT.

V is TRBV27 and J is TRBJ1-5; TRBD1 matches at 10 bases. The CDR3 has 15 residues. V was pared by 5 bases and J by 0 bases, with 1 base of the junction left unmatched. From germline, CDR1 is MNHEY and CDR2 SMNVEV (reference sequence). CDR3 sequence: CASSGTGASNQPQHF. DNA for the CDR3: TGTGCCAGCAGTGGGACAGGGGCTAGCAATCAGCCCCAGCATTTT.

V is TRBV28 and J is TRBJ2-2; a weak D match, TRBD2 (5 bases). CDR1 and CDR2 (germline): MDHEN, SYDVKM. The CDR3 runs to 14 residues. V was trimmed by 2 bases and J by 4 bases, leaving 8 bases between them. The CDR3 DNA is TGTGCCAGCAGTTTAACCAGCGGCACCGGGGAGCTGTTTTTT. This translates into CASSLTSGTGELFF.

This sequence joins TRBV11-3 and TRBJ1-2; D might be TRBD1 (5 bases). CDR3 size: 12 residues. The germline V and J ends were trimmed by 5 bases and 3 bases, with 7 bases remaining between them. Germline lookup yields CDR1 SGHNT and CDR2 YENEEA. In DNA, the CDR3 is TGTGCCAGCAGCCGGGGGGACTATGGCTACACCTTC. Amino acids: CASSRGDYGYTF.